This T cell receptor beta chain was captured in a study of T cells in Graves' hyperthyroidism and ophthalmopathy. RNA transcripts gave rise to amplified TCR beta CDR3 regions. First-round RT-PCR of the TCR CDR3 relied on the HTBI primer set. MiXCR, applied by TCRdb to the multiplex PCR reads, yields one record per CDR3 protein. Of a few hundred thousand distinct CDR3 sequences in the sample, 15% to 19% were seen once. In germline, CDR1 is SGHTA, CDR2 FQGTGA. With V trimmed by 1 base and J by 10 bases, 11 bases remained unmatched. The CDR3 has 17 amino acids. Disease duration under 2 months; hyperthyroidism patients were aged 18 to 65. PBMCs were sourced from roughly 9.3 ml fresh peripheral blood.

J is TRBJ1-6 and V is TRBV7-3; 9 nucleotides line up with TRBD1. The TCR sequence derives from a woman younger than 30 with Graves' hyperthyroidism. Sequenced sample: blood. This chain's CDR3 is CASSLNSNRGRESPLHF. Written as DNA, the CDR3 is TGTGCCAGCAGCTTAAATTCCAACAGGGGGCGAGAGTCACCCCTCCACTTT.